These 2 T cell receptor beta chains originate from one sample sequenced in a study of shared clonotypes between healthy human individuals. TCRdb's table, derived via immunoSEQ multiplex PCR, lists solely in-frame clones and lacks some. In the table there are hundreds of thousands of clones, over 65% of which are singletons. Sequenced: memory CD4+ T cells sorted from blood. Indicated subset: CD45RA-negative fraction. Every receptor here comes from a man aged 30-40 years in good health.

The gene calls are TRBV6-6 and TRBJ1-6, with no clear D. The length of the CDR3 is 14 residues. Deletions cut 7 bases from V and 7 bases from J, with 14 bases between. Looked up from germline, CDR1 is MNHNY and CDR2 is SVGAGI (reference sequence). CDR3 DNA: TGTGCCAGCAAGTTAGGGCCAGAGAATTCACCCCTCCACTTT. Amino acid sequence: CASKLGPENSPLHF.

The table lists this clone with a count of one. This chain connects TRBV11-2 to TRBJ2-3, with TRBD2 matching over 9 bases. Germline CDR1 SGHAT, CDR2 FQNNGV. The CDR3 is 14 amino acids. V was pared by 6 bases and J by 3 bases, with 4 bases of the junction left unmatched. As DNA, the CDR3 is TGTGCCAGCAGTAGCGGGAGTATGACAGATACGCAGTATTTT. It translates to CASSSGSMTDTQYF.